A single TCR beta chain is shown here with its context. Its antigen is unidentified. The sample comes from a study of cytomegalovirus exposure and HLA in healthy donors. Study-level findings and limits: It was assumed in the presence/absence analyses that sequencing depth was roughly uniform across donors.

60 Vbeta and 13 Jbeta primers were used in PCR. TCRdb's table, derived via immunoSEQ multiplex PCR, lists solely in-frame clones and lacks some. This repertoire includes approximately 110,000 clones. The CDR3 is 15 amino acids. Trimming at V came to 2 bases and at J to 3 bases, leaving 4 bases not matched to a gene. In germline, CDR1 is LGHNA, CDR2 YSLEER. While unrecorded immune exposures were likely, the donors were nominally healthy when sampled. The chain couples TRBV4-3 to TRBJ1-1, with 9 nucleotides matching TRBD1. The TCR sequence derives from a man aged 25 to 40 in good health and CMV-seronegative. Sequencing used PBMCs. CDR3 nucleotides: TGCGCCAGCAGCCAACTACAGGGGGCATACACTGAAGCTTTCTTT. It yields the protein CASSQLQGAYTEAFF.